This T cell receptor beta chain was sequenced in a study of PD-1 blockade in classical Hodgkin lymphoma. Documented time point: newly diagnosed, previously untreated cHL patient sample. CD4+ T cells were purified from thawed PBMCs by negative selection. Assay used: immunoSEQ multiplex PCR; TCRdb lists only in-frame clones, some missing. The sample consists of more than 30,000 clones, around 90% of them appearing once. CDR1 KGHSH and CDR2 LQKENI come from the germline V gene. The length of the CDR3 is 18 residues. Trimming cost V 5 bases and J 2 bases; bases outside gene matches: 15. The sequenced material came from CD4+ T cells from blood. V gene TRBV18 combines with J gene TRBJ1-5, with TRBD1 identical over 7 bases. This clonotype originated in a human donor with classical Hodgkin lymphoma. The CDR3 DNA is TGTGCCAGCTCATCCGGAGTAGGGGGCCCTGGAGGCAATCAGCCCCAGCATTTT. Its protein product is CASSSGVGGPGGNQPQHF.